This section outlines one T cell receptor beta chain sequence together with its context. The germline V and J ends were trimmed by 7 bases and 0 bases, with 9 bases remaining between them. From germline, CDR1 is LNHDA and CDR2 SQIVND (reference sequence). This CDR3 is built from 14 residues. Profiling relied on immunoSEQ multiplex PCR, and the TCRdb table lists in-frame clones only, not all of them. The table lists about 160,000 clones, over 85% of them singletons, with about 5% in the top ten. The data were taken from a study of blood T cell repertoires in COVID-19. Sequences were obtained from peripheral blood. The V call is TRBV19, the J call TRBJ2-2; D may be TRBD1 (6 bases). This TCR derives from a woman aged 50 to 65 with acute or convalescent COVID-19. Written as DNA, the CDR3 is TGTGCCAGTACATCAGGGGCGAACACCGGGGAGCTGTTTTTT. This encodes CASTSGANTGELFF.